Below, 14 T cell receptor beta chains from the same sample are listed, as sequenced in a study of technical replicates of blood from several donors (dated by TCRdb to about 2017). The library came from the immunoSEQ multiplex PCR assay. In TCRdb, the immuneACCESS table is reduced to in-frame sequences with V and J assigned. These tables do not hold every clone; where another copy was compared, an unresolved V gene accounts for under half, and the others remain unexplained. This sample has 80,000 or so clones in its table, and 96% of those were observed once. More than 0.15% of the sample is held by the ten biggest clonotypes. Sequencing was performed on T cells isolated from PBMCs. The receptors were sampled from a human donor in good health.

The rearrangement joins TRBV7-9 to TRBJ2-2; possible D gene TRBD1, 6 bases. Trimming removed 5 bases at V and 6 bases at J, with 13 bases between. The CDR3 is made up of 14 amino acids. Germline-derived CDR1 and CDR2 are SEHNR and FQNEAQ (reference sequence). CDR3: CASSILQGAGELFF. CDR3 bases: TGTGCCAGCAGCATTCTACAGGGTGCCGGGGAGCTGTTTTTT.

The table lists this clone with a count of one. J is TRBJ2-3 and V is TRBV9; 14 nucleotides align to TRBD2. The V and J ends lost 4 bases and 6 bases, in that order; junction bases with no gene match: 7. The CDR3 consists of 16 residues. Germline lookup yields CDR1 SGDLS and CDR2 YYNGEE. The CDR3 DNA reads as TGTGCCAGCAGCACCGGGACTAGCGGGAGTATGGATACGCAGTATTTT. Its protein product is CASSTGTSGSMDTQYF.

This chain uses TRBV15 with TRBJ2-3; TRBD2 matches 7 bases. CDR3 length: 18 amino acids. J gave up 6 bases and V 0 bases, and 15 bases lay outside the gene matches. Germline lookup yields CDR1 LNHNV and CDR2 YYDKDF (reference sequence). CDR3: CATSRDGPLAEDKDTQYF. The DNA of the CDR3 is TGTGCCACCAGCAGAGATGGCCCCCTAGCGGAAGATAAGGATACGCAGTATTTT.

The chain carries TRBV6-5 and TRBJ2-7; maybe TRBD1 (6 bases). Germline V lookup: CDR1 MNHEY, CDR2 SVGAGI. CDR3 size: 12 residues. The V gene lost 10 bases and the J gene lost 4 bases, with 14 bases spanning the gap. In DNA, the CDR3 is TGTGCCACCCGGACAGATCGGTACGAGCAGTACTTC. Protein sequence: CATRTDRYEQYF.

V is TRBV9 and J is TRBJ2-1, with 10 bases fitting TRBD2. CDR3 length equals 13 residues. Germline loops: CDR1 SGDLS, CDR2 YYNGEE. V was pared by 4 bases and J by 10 bases, with 5 bases of the junction left unmatched. DNA for the CDR3: TGTGCCAGCAGCACTAGCGGGGAGGGGGAGCAGTTCTTC. Amino acid sequence: CASSTSGEGEQFF.

V and J are TRBV5-4 and TRBJ2-5; possible D gene TRBD2, 6 bases. The CDR3 loop spans 14 amino acids. The germline gives CDR1 SGHNT, CDR2 YYREEE (reference sequence). V dropped 1 base and J dropped 3 bases, with 10 bases sitting between them. The CDR3 nucleotides read TGTGCCAGCAGCTTGTCGGGGGATGAAGAGACCCAGTACTTC. Amino acid sequence: CASSLSGDEETQYF.

The chain has TRBV28 and TRBJ1-3; no firm D call. CDR1 and CDR2 from the germline V gene are MDHEN and SYDVKM. This CDR3 region has 15 residues. V gave up 5 bases and J gave up 0 bases, with 11 bases separating them. The CDR3 region has the DNA TGTGCCAGCAGTGGCTTACAGAGCTCTGGAAACACCATATATTTT. Residues: CASSGLQSSGNTIYF.

The chain uses TRBV29-1 and TRBJ2-5; tentatively, D is TRBD1 (6 bases). The germline V gene has CDR1 SQVTM and CDR2 ANQGSEA. CDR3 length: 13 amino acids. V was pared by 8 bases and J by 5 bases, with 18 bases between. The CDR3 is CSQYTGTSETQYF. CDR3 DNA sequence: TGCAGCCAGTATACAGGGACAAGTGAGACCCAGTACTTC. Together with reference TRBV29-1 and TRBJ2-5, the CDR3 gives the full variable domain: SAVISQKPSRDICQRGTSLTIQCQVDSQVTMMFWYRQQPGQSLTLIATANQGSEATYESGFVIDKFPISRPNLTFSTLTVSNMSPEDSSIYLCSQYTGTSETQYFGPGTRLLVL.

V and J are TRBV4-1 and TRBJ1-1; D is possibly TRBD1 (5 bases). This CDR3 contains 18 residues. V was clipped by 1 base and J by 0 bases, with 18 bases between them. Germline V lookup: CDR1 MGHRA, CDR2 YSYEKL. The CDR3 coding sequence is TGCGCCAGCAGCCAAGTAGTTCTTCGGGGGGTCATGAACACTGAAGCTTTCTTT. Its protein is CASSQVVLRGVMNTEAFF.

This clone has just a few counts. The chain links TRBV11-2 to TRBJ1-2; a possible D gene is TRBD1 (5 bases). Trimming pared 5 bases from V and 0 bases from J, leaving 13 bases between. From germline, CDR1 is SGHAT and CDR2 FQNNGV. This CDR3 comprises 15 residues. CDR3 sequence (DNA): TGTGCCAGCAGCCCCTGGACAACTCCTAACTATGGCTACACCTTC. Encoded protein: CASSPWTTPNYGYTF.

This clone was found once. The J gene is TRBJ1-4, the V gene TRBV5-1; TRBD1 matches at 10 bases. There are 18 residues in the CDR3. J was trimmed by 3 bases and V by 0 bases; bases with no gene match: 8. The V gene's germline CDR1 is SGHRS and CDR2 YFSETQ. CDR3 amino acids: CASSLEKTGGFSNEKLFF. In DNA, the CDR3 is TGCGCCAGCAGCTTGGAGAAGACAGGGGGCTTTTCTAATGAAAAACTGTTTTTT. Complete variable domain (other parts from reference TRBV5-1 and TRBJ1-4): KAGVTQTPRYLIKTRGQQVTLSCSPISGHRSVSWYQQTPGQGLQFLFEYFSETQRNKGNFPGRFSGRQFSNSRSEMNVSTLELGDSALYLCASSLEKTGGFSNEKLFFGSGTQLSVL.

This clone was detected once. The CDR3 loop reads CASTGVSYNEQFF. The CDR3 nucleotides read TGTGCCAGCACCGGGGTCTCCTACAATGAGCAGTTCTTC. This rearrangement joins TRBV2 to TRBJ2-1; possible D gene TRBD2, 5 bases. The CDR3 contains 13 residues. CDR1 SNHLY and CDR2 FYNNEI come from the germline V gene. Trimming left V 7 bases short and J 0 bases short, with 7 bases between.

This clone has a single count. This chain links TRBV28 with TRBJ2-1, with 8 bases lining up with TRBD2. With 6 bases clipped from V and 12 bases from J, the junction kept 25 bases outside the gene matches. The CDR3 is 18 amino acids. Germline V lookup: CDR1 MDHEN, CDR2 SYDVKM. The CDR3 loop is CASRPANGLAGREAGQFF. Here the CDR3 DNA reads TGTGCCAGCAGACCGGCAAATGGCCTTGCTGGGCGGGAGGCGGGGCAGTTCTTC. Filled out from reference TRBV28 and TRBJ2-1, the complete variable domain reads DVKVTQSSRYLVKRTGEKVFLECVQDMDHENMFWYRQDPGLGLRLIYFSYDVKMKEKGDIPEGYSVSREKKERFSLILESASTNQTSMYLCASRPANGLAGREAGQFFGPGTRLTVL.

The rearrangement links TRBV25-1 to TRBJ1-2; D is unresolved. The V gene's germline CDR1 is MGHDK and CDR2 SYGVNS. The CDR3 consists of 11 residues. The V and J ends lost 2 bases and 6 bases respectively, with 4 bases between them. The CDR3 DNA sequence: TGTGCCAGCAGTGAAGTAGATGGCTACACCTTC. This encodes CASSEVDGYTF.